These 24 T cell receptor beta chains were sequenced from one sample in a study of cytomegalovirus exposure and HLA in healthy donors. PCR involved 60 Vbeta and 13 Jbeta primers. The protocol was immunoSEQ multiplex PCR, while the TCRdb copy is restricted to in-frame clones and leaves out a portion. The sample holds 180,000 or so clones, roughly 79% seen once. Sequenced input: PBMCs. The receptor source for this set is a man between 40 and 49 years old in good health and CMV-seropositive.

The J gene is TRBJ2-1, the V gene TRBV28, with 7 bases identical to TRBD1. There are 15 residues in the CDR3. Germline V gives CDR1 MDHEN, CDR2 SYDVKM. Trimming at V came to 8 bases and at J to 7 bases, leaving 14 bases not matched to a gene. The DNA for the CDR3 is TGTGCCAGCCAAACAGCAGGGGGTGGTTCGAATGAGCAGTTCTTC. It encodes CASQTAGGGSNEQFF.

V is TRBV6-5 and J is TRBJ1-6; TRBD1 might be the D (6 bases). In germline, CDR1 is MNHEY, CDR2 SVGAGI. This CDR3 has 14 residues. Trimming cost V 5 bases and J 5 bases, with 10 bases left between them. The CDR3 DNA reads as TGTGCCAGCAGTCGGGACACCAATAATTCACCCCTCCACTTT. Translation gives CASSRDTNNSPLHF.

The sample holds one count of this clone. The chain employs TRBV11-1 and TRBJ1-1; D not certain. The V gene's germline CDR1 is SGHAT and CDR2 FQDESV (reference sequence). Trimming left V 2 bases short and J 1 base short, with 11 bases between. The CDR3 totals 15 residues. CDR3 bases: TGTGCCAGCAGCTTACTGCGGGCGGGGAACACTGAAGCTTTCTTT. Its translation: CASSLLRAGNTEAFF.

The rearrangement uses TRBV7-6 and TRBJ2-5; a weak D match, TRBD2 (6 bases). The CDR3 covers 16 residues. The V gene's germline CDR1 is SGHVS and CDR2 FNYEAQ. The V gene lost 7 bases and the J gene lost 5 bases, with 23 bases spanning the gap. The CDR3 coding sequence is TGTGCCAGCACCCCTGTGGGGGGAAGGCAATTGGAGACCCAGTACTTC. Amino acids: CASTPVGGRQLETQYF.

The chain joins TRBV7-9 to TRBJ2-1; 7 bases are shared with TRBD2. V was clipped by 5 bases and J by 8 bases; unmatched bases: 15. The CDR3 spans 16 residues. CDR1 is SEHNR, CDR2 FQNEAQ, per germline (reference sequence). The DNA of the CDR3 is TGTGCCAGCAGCCCCCGCCGGCGGGAGAATCGGCATGAGCAGTTCTTC. Its translation: CASSPRRRENRHEQFF.

This chain's CDR3 is CASSYRGYGYTF. The CDR3 DNA sequence: TGTGCCAGCAGTTACAGGGGATATGGCTACACCTTC. This chain uses TRBV6-5 with TRBJ1-2, with D possibly matching TRBD1 (5 bases). The germline gives CDR1 MNHEY, CDR2 SVGAGI. With 2 bases removed from V and 5 bases from J, the gap between germline ends came to 6 bases. CDR3 length: 12 amino acids.

The gene calls are TRBV19 and TRBJ2-1, with D possibly matching TRBD2 (5 bases). With 3 bases removed from V and 6 bases from J, the gap between germline ends came to 15 bases. The CDR3 contains 15 residues. Germline CDR1 and CDR2: LNHDA and SQIVND (reference sequence). Here the CDR3 DNA reads TGTGCCAGTAGTATCTCCCTTACTAGAGCCAATGAGCAGTTCTTC. It specifies CASSISLTRANEQFF.

The V and J genes are TRBV4-2 and TRBJ2-7, with D maybe TRBD2 (6 bases). The V end lost 0 bases, the J end lost 0 bases, and 9 bases lay between the germline ends. Per germline, CDR1 LGHNA and CDR2 YNFKEQ. This CDR3 spans 15 amino acids. CDR3 residues: CASSQEVAASYEQYF. CDR3 sequence (DNA): TGTGCCAGCAGCCAAGAGGTAGCGGCCTCCTACGAGCAGTACTTC.

This chain links TRBV7-9 with TRBJ2-1; 7 nucleotides agree with TRBD2. Germline assignment: CDR1 SEHNR and CDR2 FQNEAQ (reference sequence). V trimming: 5 bases; J trimming: 3 bases; junction bases outside the gene matches: 4. This CDR3 has 14 amino acids. Here the CDR3 DNA reads TGTGCCAGCAGCCCAACTAGCGTCTACAATGAGCAGTTCTTC. This gives the protein CASSPTSVYNEQFF.

This clone came up once. The genes are TRBV18 and TRBJ2-4, with D possibly being TRBD1 (6 bases). The V gene's germline CDR1 is KGHSH and CDR2 LQKENI. The CDR3 extends over 16 amino acids. V was clipped by 3 bases and J by 0 bases, with 12 bases between them. The CDR3 region is CASSPQDRLAKNIQYF. In nucleotides, the CDR3 is TGTGCCAGCTCACCTCAGGACAGACTAGCCAAAAACATTCAGTACTTC.

V is TRBV14 and J is TRBJ1-1; D uncertain. V lost 2 bases to trimming and J lost 3 bases, with 7 bases between them. Germline V CDR1 and CDR2: SGHDN, FVKESK. The CDR3 sequence is 13 residues long. The CDR3 reads CASSQFGYTEAFF. CDR3 bases: TGTGCCAGCAGCCAATTCGGGTACACTGAAGCTTTCTTT.

The chain combines TRBV27 with TRBJ1-6; weak D call: TRBD1 (5 bases). The CDR3 sequence is 15 residues long. Deletions cut 3 bases from V and 7 bases from J, with 13 bases between. Per germline, CDR1 MNHEY and CDR2 SMNVEV (reference sequence). CDR3 sequence reads: CASSFSGVANSPLHF. CDR3 nucleotides: TGTGCCAGCAGTTTTTCGGGGGTTGCGAATTCACCCCTCCACTTT.

The V and J genes are TRBV5-6 and TRBJ1-5; D uncertain. The V gene's germline CDR1 is SGHDT and CDR2 YYEEEE. This CDR3 contains 16 residues. V gave up 0 bases and J gave up 3 bases, with 13 bases separating them. The CDR3 here is CASSLGQAEYNQPQHF. CDR3 DNA sequence: TGTGCCAGCAGCTTGGGGCAGGCCGAGTACAATCAGCCCCAGCATTTT.

The rearrangement links TRBV19 to TRBJ1-4; 9 positions match TRBD1. Germline values: CDR1 LNHDA, CDR2 SQIVND (reference sequence). The CDR3 runs 14 residues. V trimming: 4 bases; J trimming: 8 bases; junction bases outside the gene matches: 5. DNA for the CDR3: TGTGCCAGTAGTAAGGGACAGGGAAGGGAAAAACTGTTTTTT. Translation gives CASSKGQGREKLFF.

The sample holds a few counts of this clone. J is TRBJ1-1 and V is TRBV5-6; D is uncertain. This CDR3 contains 14 residues. Trimming removed 5 bases at V and 1 base at J, with 12 bases between. The germline V gene encodes CDR1 SGHDT and CDR2 YYEEEE. For the CDR3, the DNA is TGTGCCAGCAGTAGGTTAACAGAGAACACTGAAGCTTTCTTT. Amino acid sequence: CASSRLTENTEAFF.

V is TRBV5-1 and J is TRBJ2-6; D might be TRBD2 (5 bases). V gave up 4 bases and J gave up 1 base, with 18 bases separating them. The CDR3 is made up of 18 amino acids. CDR1 and CDR2 (germline): SGHRS, YFSETQ. The CDR3 loop is CASSVTGILKSGANVLTF. CDR3 nucleotides: TGCGCCAGCAGCGTCACCGGGATCCTAAAATCTGGGGCCAACGTCCTGACTTTC.

This sequence joins TRBV2 and TRBJ1-5, with TRBD1 as a possible D gene (5 bases). Trimming left V 2 bases short and J 5 bases short, with 10 bases between. This CDR3 has 14 amino acids. Germline CDR1 SNHLY, CDR2 FYNNEI. CDR3 nucleotide sequence: TGTGCCAGCAGTGAACAGGGAGGGGATCAGCCCCAGCATTTT. As protein: CASSEQGGDQPQHF.

This clone was seen a few times. The chain carries TRBV14 and TRBJ1-1; TRBD1 is a possible D gene (6 bases). Looked up from germline, CDR1 is SGHDN and CDR2 is FVKESK. Between the trimmed V and J ends, which lost 6 bases and 7 bases, there was a span of 15 bases. This CDR3 has 13 residues. CDR3 residues: CASSRQGRDEAFF. DNA for the CDR3: TGTGCCAGCAGTCGTCAGGGGCGAGATGAAGCTTTCTTT.

Only one count was recorded for this clone. The chain is built from TRBV15 and TRBJ2-1; 8 bases align to TRBD1. CDR3 length: 15 residues. Germline-derived CDR1 and CDR2 are LNHNV and YYDKDF (reference sequence). The ends lost 1 base at V and 11 bases at J; junction bases unmatched: 10. In DNA form, the CDR3 reads TGTGCCACCAGCAGAGGGAACGGTCGGACAGGGAAGCAGTTCTTC. Translated, it gives CATSRGNGRTGKQFF.

This chain uses TRBV19 with TRBJ2-7; TRBD1 matches at 9 bases. Trimming at V came to 5 bases and at J to 9 bases, leaving 5 bases not matched to a gene. The CDR3 has 12 amino acids. Germline V gene sequence: CDR1 LNHDA, CDR2 SQIVND (reference sequence). CDR3 coding DNA: TGTGCCAGTAGTTCACAGGGGGCTGTGCAGTACTTC. Encoded protein: CASSSQGAVQYF. Looking up the rest from reference TRBV19 and TRBJ2-7 gives the full variable domain: DGGITQSPKYLFRKEGQNVTLSCEQNLNHDAMYWYRQDPGQGLRLIYYSQIVNDFQKGDIAEGYSVSREKKESFPLTVTSAQKNPTAFYLCASSSQGAVQYFGPGTRLTVT.

The J gene is TRBJ1-3, the V gene TRBV11-1, with unresolved D. Germline V gene data show CDR1 as SGHAT and CDR2 as FQDESV (reference sequence). V lost 5 bases, J lost 2 bases, and 16 bases lay in between. The CDR3 consists of 16 residues. This chain's CDR3 is CASSPPETGAGNTIYF. DNA of the CDR3: TGTGCCAGCAGCCCGCCCGAGACCGGGGCTGGAAACACCATATATTTT.

The genes are TRBV5-1 and TRBJ2-2, with TRBD2 identical over 10 bases. Germline CDR1 reads SGHRS; CDR2 reads YFSETQ. The trim removed 4 bases at V and 6 bases at J, leaving 6 bases unmatched. The CDR3 length is 15 residues. As DNA, the CDR3 is TGCGCCAGCAGCGTTCTAGCGGGAGATTCCGGGGAGCTGTTTTTT. Residues: CASSVLAGDSGELFF.

The CDR3 loop is CSVQGARGNTIYF. The CDR3 DNA sequence: TGCAGCGTACAGGGGGCAAGAGGAAACACCATATATTTT. The chain recombines TRBV29-1 with TRBJ1-3; 9 nucleotides match TRBD1. J was trimmed by 4 bases and V by 6 bases; bases with no gene match: 4. Germline CDR1 and CDR2: SQVTM and ANQGSEA. This CDR3 comprises 13 residues.

This clone was counted only a few times. The CDR3 is CASSGTQGTHEQYF. The CDR3 DNA sequence: TGTGCCAGCAGCGGGACACAGGGGACGCACGAGCAGTACTTC. The chain links TRBV5-6 to TRBJ2-7; 7 bases match TRBD1. The CDR3 covers 14 residues. CDR1 and CDR2 from the germline V gene are SGHDT and YYEEEE. J gave up 5 bases and V 4 bases, and 9 bases lay outside the gene matches.